The 4 T cell receptor beta chains below were found in one sample sequenced in a study of vaccination effects on CD4 cells after COVID-19. Their cognate antigens are unknown. Method: immunoSEQ multiplex PCR; TCRdb's copy keeps in-frame clones and lacks some. Altogether around 71,000 clones are present, approximately 70% being singletons, with the ten largest covering roughly 4%. Expansion with viral peptide pools was applied to antigen-specific CD4+ T cells by the ViraFEST assay prior to sequencing. At the end of about ten days of culture, CD4+ T cells were isolated. Having tested negative for nucleocapsid antibodies, the vaccine recipients showed no prior SARS-CoV-2 infection. This specimen was CD4+ T cells from PBMCs cultured with HCoV-OC43 spike peptides, taken before COVID-19 vaccination. Specified subset: HCoV-OC43 spike overlapping peptide pool stimulation. The receptors originated from a human donor who received a COVID-19 vaccine.

The V call is TRBV18, the J call TRBJ2-7, with 7 bases fitting TRBD2. CDR1 is KGHSH and CDR2 is LQKENI in the germline V gene. Germline trimming cut 5 bases from V and 6 bases from J; bases unmatched to any gene: 7. This CDR3 is 13 amino acids long. The CDR3 coding sequence is TGTGCCAGCTCAGCCTCCGGGGGGACCGAGCAGTACGTC. Translated: CASSASGGTEQYV.

The chain carries TRBV5-1 and TRBJ1-5; D not resolved. CDR3 length: 15 residues. Germline CDR1 reads SGHRS; CDR2 reads YFSETQ. V was pared by 0 bases and J by 0 bases, with 7 bases between. The CDR3 here is CASSLGSNSNQPQHF. CDR3 DNA sequence: TGCGCCAGCAGCTTGGGGTCGAATAGCAATCAGCCCCAGCATTTT.

V is TRBV6-4 and J is TRBJ2-4; D is possibly TRBD2 (6 bases). Germline CDR1 MRHNA, CDR2 SNTAGT. This CDR3 spans 16 amino acids. V shed 6 bases and J shed 5 bases, with 20 bases lying between them. The CDR3 sequence is CASSRRPGARENIQYF. CDR3 bases: TGTGCCAGCAGCCGACGCCCGGGAGCCAGGGAAAACATTCAGTACTTC.

The sample holds a few counts of this clone. The chain uses TRBV6-1 and TRBJ2-3; D may match TRBD1 or TRBD2 (6 bases each). The CDR3 contains 15 residues. Germline V gene lookup returns CDR1 MNHNS and CDR2 SASEGT. Trimming took off 3 bases at V and 5 bases at J, with 15 bases between the two ends. CDR3 nucleotides: TGTGCCAGCAGTGAGGGTGGGGGGCCGGGAGATACGCAGTATTTT. Protein product: CASSEGGGPGDTQYF.